This T cell receptor beta chain was documented in a study of regulatory dendritic cells for organ transplantation. Study outcomes and limitations: Naive CD4+ and CD8+ repertoires were highly diverse; memory CD8+ was most oligoclonal. Between individuals, the alloreactive memory CD8+ T cell pool differed considerably. Among resting subsets, memory CD8+ cells contained the most alloreactive clonotypes.

With respect to this clone: Its antigen is as yet unknown.

Naive CD45RA+ and memory CD45RO+ CD4+ or CD8+ T cells were FACS-sorted. Trimming removed 8 bases from V and 8 bases from J, with 12 bases in between. The CDR3 totals 12 residues. CDR1 is SEHNR and CDR2 is FQNEAQ in the germline V gene (reference sequence). The protocol was immunoSEQ multiplex PCR, while the TCRdb copy is restricted to in-frame clones and leaves out a portion. This table holds 35,000 to 40,000 clones, around nine tenths found once. The specimen sequenced was naive CD8+ T cells from blood. The subset denotes: CD45RA+ naive T cells. This clonotype originated in a human donor in good health. The rearrangement joins TRBV7-9 to TRBJ1-4; D is ambiguous. CDR3 residues: CASSPVREKLFF. DNA for the CDR3: TGTGCCAGCTCACCGGTACGCGAAAAACTGTTTTTT. The full variable domain, rest sourced from reference TRBV7-9 and TRBJ1-4, is DTGVSQNPRHKITKRGQNVTFRCDPISEHNRLYWYRQTLGQGPEFLTYFQNEAQLEKSRLLSDRFSAERPKGSFSTLEIQRTEQGDSAMYLCASSPVREKLFFGSGTQLSVL.